This T cell receptor beta chain was recovered during a study of T cells in localized non-small cell lung cancer. Sequencing used immunoSEQ multiplex PCR; TCRdb keeps in-frame clones, though not all of them. Seen here are more than 3,500 clones, about 25% observed once, and the top ten hold approximately 8.2%. This clone occurred once. This receptor was obtained from a male donor aged 60 or older with stage I lung adenocarcinoma. Source: lung tumor tissue, taken before any cancer treatment.

The CDR3 DNA follows: TGTGCCAGCAGTGATGGGAGGGGACGGAATTTTTTT. Translated, it gives CASSDGRGRNFF. The chain joins TRBV25-1 to TRBJ2-2, with 7 bases fitting TRBD2. Germline V gene sequence: CDR1 MGHDK, CDR2 SYGVNS. With V trimmed by 3 bases and J by 17 bases, 9 bases remained unmatched. This CDR3 region has 12 residues. The full variable domain, rest sourced from reference TRBV25-1 and TRBJ2-2, is EADIYQTPRYLVIGTGKKITLECSQTMGHDKMYWYQQDPGMELHLIHYSYGVNSTEKGDLSSESTVSRIRTEHFPLTLESARPSHTSQYLCASSDGRGRNFFGEGSRLTVL.